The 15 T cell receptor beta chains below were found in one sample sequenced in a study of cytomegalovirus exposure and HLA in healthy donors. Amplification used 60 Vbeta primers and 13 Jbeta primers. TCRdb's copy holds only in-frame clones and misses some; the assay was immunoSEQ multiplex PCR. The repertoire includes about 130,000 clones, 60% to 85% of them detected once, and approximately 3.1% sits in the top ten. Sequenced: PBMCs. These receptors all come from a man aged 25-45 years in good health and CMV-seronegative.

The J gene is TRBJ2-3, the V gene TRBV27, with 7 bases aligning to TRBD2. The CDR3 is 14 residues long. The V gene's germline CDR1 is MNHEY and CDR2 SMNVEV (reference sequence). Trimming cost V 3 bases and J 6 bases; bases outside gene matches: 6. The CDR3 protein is CASSLRESFDTQYF. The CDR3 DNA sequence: TGTGCCAGCAGTTTGCGGGAGAGTTTCGATACGCAGTATTTT.

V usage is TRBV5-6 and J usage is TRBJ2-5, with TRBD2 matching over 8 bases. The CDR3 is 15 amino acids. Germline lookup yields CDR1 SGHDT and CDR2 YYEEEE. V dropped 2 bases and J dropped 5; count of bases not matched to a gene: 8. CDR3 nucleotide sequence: TGTGCCAGCAGCTTCCGGGGGGGCCTTACCGAGACCCAGTACTTC. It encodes CASSFRGGLTETQYF. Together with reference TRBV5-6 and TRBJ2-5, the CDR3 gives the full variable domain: DAGVTQSPTHLIKTRGQQVTLRCSPKSGHDTVSWYQQALGQGPQFIFQYYEEEERQRGNFPDRFSGHQFPNYSSELNVNALLLGDSALYLCASSFRGGLTETQYFGPGTRLLVL.

Here the CDR3 DNA reads TGTGCCAGCAGCTCACCGGGACAGAGGATCACCGGGGAGCTGTTTTTT. This translates into CASSSPGQRITGELFF. The chain couples TRBV7-9 to TRBJ2-2; 7 bases are shared with TRBD1. This CDR3 is 16 amino acids long. Looked up from germline, CDR1 is SEHNR and CDR2 is FQNEAQ (reference sequence). Trimming removed 4 bases from V and 4 bases from J; junction bases left unmatched: 9.

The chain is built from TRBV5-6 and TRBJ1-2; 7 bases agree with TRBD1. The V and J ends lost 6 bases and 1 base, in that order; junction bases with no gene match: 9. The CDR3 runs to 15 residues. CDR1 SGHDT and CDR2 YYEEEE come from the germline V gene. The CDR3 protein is CASINRGLFNYGYTF. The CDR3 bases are TGTGCCAGCATAAACAGGGGCCTCTTTAACTATGGCTACACCTTC.

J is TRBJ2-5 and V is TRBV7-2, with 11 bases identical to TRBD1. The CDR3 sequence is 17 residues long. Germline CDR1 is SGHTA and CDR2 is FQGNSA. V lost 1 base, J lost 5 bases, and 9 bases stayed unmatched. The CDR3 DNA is TGTGCCAGCAGCTTAGTTTGGACAGGGGGCATGTGGGAGACCCAGTACTTC. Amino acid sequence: CASSLVWTGGMWETQYF.

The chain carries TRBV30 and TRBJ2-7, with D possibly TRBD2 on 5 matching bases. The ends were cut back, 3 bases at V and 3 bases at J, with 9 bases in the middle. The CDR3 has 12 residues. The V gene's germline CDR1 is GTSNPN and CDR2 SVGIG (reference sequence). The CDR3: CAWRGRRYEQYF. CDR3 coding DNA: TGTGCCTGGAGAGGGAGACGCTACGAGCAGTACTTC.

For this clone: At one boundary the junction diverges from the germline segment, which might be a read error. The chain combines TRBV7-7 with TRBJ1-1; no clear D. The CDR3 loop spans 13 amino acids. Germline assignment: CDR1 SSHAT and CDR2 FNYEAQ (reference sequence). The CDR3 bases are TGTGCTAGCAGCTTGGAGTCGAACACTGAAGCTTTCTTT. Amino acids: CASSLESNTEAFF. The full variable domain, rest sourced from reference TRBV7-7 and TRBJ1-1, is GAGVSQSPRYKVTKRGQDVTLRCDPISSHATLYWYQQALGQGPEFLTYFNYEAQPDKSGLPSDRFSAERPEGSISTLTIQRTEQRDSAMYRCASSLESNTEAFFGQGTRLTVV.

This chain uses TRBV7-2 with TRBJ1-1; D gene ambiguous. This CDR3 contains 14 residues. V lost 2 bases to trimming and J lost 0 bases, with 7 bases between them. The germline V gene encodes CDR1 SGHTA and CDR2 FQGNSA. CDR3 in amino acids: CASSLNRMNTEAFF. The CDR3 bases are TGTGCCAGCAGCTTAAACAGAATGAACACTGAAGCTTTCTTT.

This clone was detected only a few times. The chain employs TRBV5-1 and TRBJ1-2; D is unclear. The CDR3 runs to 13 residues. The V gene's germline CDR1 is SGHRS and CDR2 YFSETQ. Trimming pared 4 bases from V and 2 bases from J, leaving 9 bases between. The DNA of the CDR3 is TGCGCCAGCAGCCGCCAGGAAAACTATGGCTACACCTTC. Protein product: CASSRQENYGYTF. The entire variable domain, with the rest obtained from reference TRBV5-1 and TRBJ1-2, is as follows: KAGVTQTPRYLIKTRGQQVTLSCSPISGHRSVSWYQQTPGQGLQFLFEYFSETQRNKGNFPGRFSGRQFSNSRSEMNVSTLELGDSALYLCASSRQENYGYTFGSGTRLTVV.

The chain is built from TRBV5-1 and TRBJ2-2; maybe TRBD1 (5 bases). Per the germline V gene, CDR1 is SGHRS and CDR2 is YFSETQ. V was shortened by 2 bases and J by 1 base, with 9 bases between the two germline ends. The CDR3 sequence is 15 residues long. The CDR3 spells CASSLGDLNTGELFF. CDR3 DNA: TGCGCCAGCAGCTTAGGGGATTTGAACACCGGGGAGCTGTTTTTT.

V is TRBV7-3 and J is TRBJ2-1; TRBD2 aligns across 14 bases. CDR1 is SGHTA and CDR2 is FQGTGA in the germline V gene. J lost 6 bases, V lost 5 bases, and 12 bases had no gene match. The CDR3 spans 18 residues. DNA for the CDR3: TGTGCCAGCAGCCTGATGCCAACGGGACTAGCGGGAGTCAATGAGCAGTTCTTC. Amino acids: CASSLMPTGLAGVNEQFF. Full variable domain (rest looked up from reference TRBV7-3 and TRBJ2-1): GAGVSQTPSNKVTEKGKYVELRCDPISGHTALYWYRQSLGQGPEFLIYFQGTGAADDSGLPNDRFFAVRPEGSVSTLKIQRTERGDSAVYLCASSLMPTGLAGVNEQFFGPGTRLTVL.

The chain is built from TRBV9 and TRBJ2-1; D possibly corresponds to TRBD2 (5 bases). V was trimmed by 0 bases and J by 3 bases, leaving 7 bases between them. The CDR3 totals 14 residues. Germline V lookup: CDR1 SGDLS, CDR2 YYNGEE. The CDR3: CASSVGSGYNEQFF. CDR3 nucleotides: TGTGCCAGCAGCGTAGGGAGCGGCTACAATGAGCAGTTCTTC.

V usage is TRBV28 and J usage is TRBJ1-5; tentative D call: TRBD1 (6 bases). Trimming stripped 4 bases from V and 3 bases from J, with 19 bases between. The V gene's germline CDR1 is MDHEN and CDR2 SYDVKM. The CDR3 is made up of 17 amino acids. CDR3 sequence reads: CASSWGGPISINQPQHF. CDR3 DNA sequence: TGTGCCAGCAGTTGGGGGGGGCCTATATCGATCAATCAGCCCCAGCATTTT.

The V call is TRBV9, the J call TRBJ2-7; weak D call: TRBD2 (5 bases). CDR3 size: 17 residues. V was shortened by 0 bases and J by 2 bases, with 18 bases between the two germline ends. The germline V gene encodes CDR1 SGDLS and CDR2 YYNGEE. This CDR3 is CASSVGGIGVTPYEQYF. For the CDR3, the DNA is TGTGCCAGCAGCGTAGGAGGGATCGGGGTAACCCCCTACGAGCAGTACTTC.

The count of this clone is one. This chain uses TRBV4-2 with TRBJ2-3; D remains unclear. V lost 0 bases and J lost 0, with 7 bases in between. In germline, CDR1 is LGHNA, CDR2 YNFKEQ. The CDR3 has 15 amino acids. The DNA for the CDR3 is TGTGCCAGCAGCCAAGAACGGTATAGCACAGATACGCAGTATTTT. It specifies CASSQERYSTDTQYF.